These 20 T cell receptor beta chains were sequenced from one sample in a study of shared clonotypes between healthy human individuals. TCRdb keeps only in-frame clones here, not all; method: immunoSEQ multiplex PCR. The sample has around 700,000 clones, roughly 70% seen once. The sequenced sample was memory CD4+ T cells sorted from blood. Subset here: CD45RA-negative fraction. Receptors were obtained from a woman aged 25-40 years in good health.

The CDR3 sequence is CASSLSSSGRGRYEQYF. The CDR3 coding sequence is TGTGCCAGCAGCTTGTCGTCTAGCGGGAGGGGCCGATACGAGCAGTACTTC. The V gene is TRBV11-2, the J gene TRBJ2-7; 12 bases line up with TRBD2. This CDR3 is built from 17 residues. Germline values: CDR1 SGHAT, CDR2 FQNNGV. Trimming removed 3 bases from V and 4 bases from J; junction bases left unmatched: 10.

A single count supports this clone. The CDR3 protein is CASSFERNEQFF. In nucleotides, the CDR3 is TGTGCCAGCAGCTTCGAGAGGAATGAGCAGTTCTTC. The rearrangement joins TRBV5-6 to TRBJ2-1; D gene unclear. V lost 2 bases to trimming and J lost 7 bases, with 7 bases between them. The CDR3 totals 12 residues. Germline CDR1 reads SGHDT; CDR2 reads YYEEEE.

The V and J genes are TRBV7-2 and TRBJ2-3; D is perhaps TRBD2 (6 bases). This CDR3 region has 13 residues. The germline CDR1 and CDR2 sequences are SGHTA and FQGNSA. V was trimmed by 6 bases and J by 3 bases, leaving 10 bases between them. The CDR3 spells CASSFGRTDTQYF. In nucleotides, the CDR3 is TGTGCCAGCAGTTTCGGGAGAACAGATACGCAGTATTTT.

The chain employs TRBV28 and TRBJ2-2; D is perhaps TRBD1 or TRBD2 (6 bases each). Germline-derived CDR1 and CDR2 are MDHEN and SYDVKM. The CDR3 runs 13 residues. V was trimmed by 6 bases and J by 9 bases, leaving 14 bases between them. CDR3 bases: TGTGCCAGCAGCTCCCTGGGGGGCAGGGAGCTGTTTTTT. Protein product: CASSSLGGRELFF. The variable domain in full, completed from reference TRBV28 and TRBJ2-2, reads DVKVTQSSRYLVKRTGEKVFLECVQDMDHENMFWYRQDPGLGLRLIYFSYDVKMKEKGDIPEGYSVSREKKERFSLILESASTNQTSMYLCASSSLGGRELFFGEGSRLTVL.

This sequence joins TRBV7-8 and TRBJ2-1, with TRBD2 identical over 11 bases. Per germline, CDR1 SGHVS and CDR2 FQNEAQ. V lost 6 bases, J lost 10 bases, and 17 bases stayed unmatched. CDR3 length: 17 residues. This CDR3 reads CASRFSTGTSGIGEQFF. The DNA for the CDR3 is TGTGCCAGCAGATTCTCTACCGGGACTAGCGGAATTGGCGAGCAGTTCTTC.

This clone has only a few counts. This chain connects TRBV9 to TRBJ2-5, with 11 nucleotides matching TRBD2. Germline V gene lookup returns CDR1 SGDLS and CDR2 YYNGEE. The trim removed 3 bases at V and 0 bases at J, leaving 7 bases unmatched. CDR3 length equals 17 residues. The CDR3 region is CASSGGLAVMYQETQYF. The CDR3 DNA is TGTGCCAGCAGCGGGGGACTAGCGGTCATGTACCAAGAGACCCAGTACTTC.

This clone was observed a few times. The chain employs TRBV10-3 and TRBJ2-7, with D possibly called TRBD1 or TRBD2 (5 bases each). The CDR3 has 18 amino acids. V lost 2 bases, J lost 1 base, and 21 bases lay in between. Germline V gene data show CDR1 as ENHRY and CDR2 as SYGVKD. The CDR3 DNA follows: TGTGCCATCAGTGAGGGGTTTGAGGGGAGCCGGAATTCCTACGAGCAGTACTTC. Amino acid sequence: CAISEGFEGSRNSYEQYF.

This clone has more than one count but fewer than ten. The genes are TRBV9 and TRBJ2-1, with 8 bases fitting TRBD2. V lost 0 bases and J lost 2; bases outside the gene matches: 10. This CDR3 is built from 18 residues. Germline V gene lookup returns CDR1 SGDLS and CDR2 YYNGEE. The CDR3 reads CASSVAGAGGLTYNEQFF. The DNA for the CDR3 is TGTGCCAGCAGCGTAGCTGGGGCGGGAGGACTCACCTACAATGAGCAGTTCTTC.

V is TRBV7-9 and J is TRBJ2-7, with 10 nucleotides matching TRBD1. Germline lookup yields CDR1 SEHNR and CDR2 FQNEAQ (reference sequence). The CDR3 length is 17 residues. After removal of 1 base from V and 0 bases from J, the junction contained 6 bases not matched to a gene. The CDR3 here is CASSLGGTGAVSYEQYF. The CDR3 region has the DNA TGTGCCAGCAGCTTAGGGGGGACAGGGGCCGTCTCCTACGAGCAGTACTTC.

This clone was seen once. V is TRBV5-1 and J is TRBJ2-7; TRBD1 matches at 9 bases. This CDR3 has 16 amino acids. From germline, CDR1 is SGHRS and CDR2 YFSETQ. After removal of 2 bases from V and 5 bases from J, the junction contained 11 bases not matched to a gene. The CDR3 is CASSFWNRGRGDEQYF. The CDR3 bases are TGCGCCAGCAGCTTTTGGAACAGGGGGCGCGGAGACGAGCAGTACTTC. The entire variable domain, with the rest obtained from reference TRBV5-1 and TRBJ2-7, is as follows: KAGVTQTPRYLIKTRGQQVTLSCSPISGHRSVSWYQQTPGQGLQFLFEYFSETQRNKGNFPGRFSGRQFSNSRSEMNVSTLELGDSALYLCASSFWNRGRGDEQYFGPGTRLTVT.

The J gene is TRBJ1-5, the V gene TRBV6-1; no reliable D call. The ends were cut back, 8 bases at V and 3 bases at J, with 11 bases in the middle. CDR3 length equals 13 residues. Germline CDR1 reads MNHNS; CDR2 reads SASEGT. The CDR3 protein is CASSIDYNQPQHF. In DNA form, the CDR3 reads TGTGCCAGCTCAATAGATTACAATCAGCCCCAGCATTTT.

This clone was found a few times. The V and J genes are TRBV25-1 and TRBJ2-3; 8 positions match TRBD1. The CDR3 sequence is 14 residues long. With 10 bases clipped from V and 6 bases from J, the junction kept 12 bases outside the gene matches. From germline, CDR1 is MGHDK and CDR2 SYGVNS. As DNA, the CDR3 is TGTGCCACCGTGGGACAGGAGTCTTGGGATACGCAGTATTTT. This translates into CATVGQESWDTQYF.

The chain is built from TRBV19 and TRBJ2-5; D is unclear. CDR3 size: 13 residues. Germline V gene data show CDR1 as LNHDA and CDR2 as SQIVND (reference sequence). Trimming removed 7 bases at V and 5 bases at J, with 14 bases between. The chain's CDR3 is CASNKDRTETQYF. The CDR3 nucleotides read TGTGCCAGTAACAAAGACCGGACGGAGACCCAGTACTTC.

This clone was seen only once. The same CDR3 arises from other DNA sequences in this sample as well. This sequence joins TRBV5-1 and TRBJ2-3; 8 nucleotides line up with TRBD1. The V gene end was trimmed by 4 bases and the J gene end by 6 bases; junction bases not matched to a gene: 7. The CDR3 runs to 14 residues. Germline CDR1 reads SGHRS; CDR2 reads YFSETQ. The CDR3 sequence: CASSLGTGGDTQYF. For the CDR3, the DNA is TGCGCCAGCAGCCTCGGGACAGGTGGGGATACGCAGTATTTT.

The sample holds a few counts of this clone. The chain couples TRBV19 to TRBJ1-5, with no clear D. Trimming removed 6 bases at V and 6 bases at J, with 12 bases between. This CDR3 is 13 amino acids long. CDR1 and CDR2 from the germline V gene are LNHDA and SQIVND (reference sequence). The CDR3 coding sequence is TGTGCCAGTAGACCCAATGGAGGTCAGCCCCAGCATTTT. It translates to CASRPNGGQPQHF.

The CDR3 is CASSGLTYSNQPQHF. CDR3 DNA: TGTGCCAGCAGTGGACTTACCTATAGCAATCAGCCCCAGCATTTT. The V and J genes are TRBV28 and TRBJ1-5; D call uncertain. Germline V lookup: CDR1 MDHEN, CDR2 SYDVKM. The CDR3 has 15 amino acids. Trimming stripped 5 bases from V and 0 bases from J, with 11 bases between. Based on the CDR3 plus reference TRBV28 and TRBJ1-5, the full variable domain is DVKVTQSSRYLVKRTGEKVFLECVQDMDHENMFWYRQDPGLGLRLIYFSYDVKMKEKGDIPEGYSVSREKKERFSLILESASTNQTSMYLCASSGLTYSNQPQHFGDGTRLSIL.

This clone was counted between two and nine times. V gene TRBV7-2 combines with J gene TRBJ2-1, with TRBD2 matching 8 bases. CDR3 size: 15 residues. The V and J ends lost 2 bases and 4 bases, in that order; junction bases with no gene match: 4. Germline assignment: CDR1 SGHTA and CDR2 FQGNSA. CDR3 sequence: CASSLPGGRYNEQFF. For the CDR3, the DNA is TGTGCCAGCAGCTTACCGGGAGGGCGTTACAATGAGCAGTTCTTC.

This clone was counted only a few times. This chain uses TRBV9 with TRBJ1-4, with D perhaps TRBD1 (6 bases). This CDR3 region has 15 residues. Germline V gene data show CDR1 as SGDLS and CDR2 as YYNGEE. Trimming removed 4 bases from V and 5 bases from J, with 15 bases in between. CDR3 loop: CASSTPQGGNEKLFF. CDR3 sequence (DNA): TGTGCCAGCAGCACCCCACAGGGAGGCAATGAAAAACTGTTTTTT.

V usage is TRBV28 and J usage is TRBJ2-2; D may be TRBD2 (7 bases). The germline V gene has CDR1 MDHEN and CDR2 SYDVKM. The V gene lost 3 bases and the J gene lost 3 bases, with 17 bases spanning the gap. This CDR3 is 17 amino acids long. The CDR3 nucleotides read TGTGCCAGCAGTTTTCAAACAGGGAGGGTGGACACCGGGGAGCTGTTTTTT. Encoded protein: CASSFQTGRVDTGELFF.

For the CDR3, the DNA is TGTGCCAGCAGCCCATCGCCGGGAGCAGAGGAGACCCAGTACTTC. It encodes CASSPSPGAEETQYF. The rearrangement links TRBV11-3 to TRBJ2-5, with a tentative D call TRBD2 (6 bases). Trimming left V 5 bases short and J 5 bases short, with 18 bases between. The CDR3 consists of 15 residues. Germline CDR1 SGHNT, CDR2 YENEEA.